What follows describes a single TCR beta chain. No cognate antigen has been identified for it. Per-base quality was not reported, and no clone a single base away is much larger than it. The data derive from a study of glioma-infiltrating T cells (dated by TCRdb to 2016 to 2017). As for the study more broadly: Sequencing of TCR alpha- and beta-chain repertoires was performed on glioma tissue, on non-neoplastic brain tissue, and on matched peripheral blood mononuclear cells. To measure divergence between tissue and blood T-cell populations, each tissue-infiltrating repertoire was compared with the peripheral blood repertoire of the same patient. Three low-grade glioma patients, about 8 primary glioblastoma patients, and three non-glioma patients who contributed non-neoplastic brain tissue made up the paired cohort.

CDR1 LGHNT and CDR2 FRNRAP were looked up in the germline V gene. Counted from cysteine to phenylalanine, this CDR3 has 15 amino acids. The sequence is cut down to CDR3 DNA, 45 bases in frame from base 1. At the junction V is shortened by 5 bases and J by 9 bases; bases outside the gene matches: 12. General study outcomes and caveats: Small numbers underpinned the group comparisons: roughly 8 glioblastoma patients, three low-grade glioma patients and three non-neoplastic patients. VJ-independent divergence between tissue and blood was below expectation in non-neoplastic patients but above expectation in all gliomas, especially low-grade gliomas. Very few CDR3 sequences were found to be shared between tissue and blood, and this scarcity was attributed to high CDR3 diversity and limited sampling.

TCR alpha and beta CDR3 regions were amplified with the iRepertoire nested amplicon-rescue multiplex PCR (arm-PCR) platform from RNA. The input for one-step reverse transcription and amplification was roughly 85-400 ng of tissue mRNA or PBMC total RNA. Following bead purification, Illumina adapters were added through a secondary multiplex PCR, and the libraries were then gel-purified between 200 and 400 bp. Demultiplexing relied on internal 6-nucleotide barcodes carried by the libraries. Sequencing of libraries was performed on an Illumina MiSeq with 2x220 or 2x250 nucleotide paired-end reads. The authors' analysis ran thus. Paired reads were merged using FLASH 1.2.11 and were aligned to the GRCh37 human genome using BWA-MEM, after which TRA and TRB reads were extracted. For V and J assignment, an IMGT-derived reference of cassette sequences and CDR3 motifs that included pseudogenes was used. Reads were translated in three frames, and productive CDR3s were defined as those with a C...FGXG motif and no stop codons. Clonotypes were defined as unique combinations of V-J cassette pair and CDR3 amino acid sequence. Hamming distance filtering was applied to reads, with thresholds set by the sequence error rate of each sample in mapped regions. The public reads were quality trimmed at Q25 with fastp and then assembled into clones with MiXCR by TCRdb, keeping productive beta chains. Here each entry gathers all rows of one CDR3 protein and keeps the most common genes and DNA. These V and J calls rely on TCRdb rather than the paper's analysis. The sample includes around 170,000 distinct CDR3 sequences, with about 40% observed a single time. The ten largest clones add up to roughly 5.2% of the sample.

The chain couples TRBV12-5 to TRBJ2-1, with 8 central nucleotides matching TRBD2. This sequence originates from a human donor with low-grade glioma or glioblastoma, undergoing nonglioma brain surgery, or in good health (not recorded which). The sample taken for sequencing was glioma tissue, nonneoplastic brain tissue, or PBMCs (not recorded which). The CDR3 protein sequence reads: CASGTTSGGPSEQFF. The DNA is TGTGCTAGTGGTACCACGTCGGGAGGGCCCAGTGAGCAGTTCTTC.